This T cell receptor beta chain was sequenced during a study of cytomegalovirus exposure and HLA in healthy donors. General study points: Donors were assumed by presence/absence analyses to have roughly uniform sequencing depth.

As to this clone: Its antigen remains unidentified.

Germline V lookup: CDR1 MNHNS, CDR2 SASEGT. The CDR3 is 13 amino acids. The J segment lost 4 bases and the V segment lost 7 bases, leaving 4 bases of the junction unmatched. It was with 60 Vbeta and 13 Jbeta primers that the PCR ran. Sequencing was performed with immunoSEQ multiplex PCR; in TCRdb, only in-frame clones are kept and a portion is missing. The sample's table shows roughly 77,000 clones. The chain is built from TRBV6-1 and TRBJ1-1; 9 positions match TRBD1. This TCR was sampled from a female donor in good health and CMV-seropositive. The source material was PBMCs. As DNA, the CDR3 is TGTGCCAGCACCCGGGGACAGGGCACTGAAGCTTTCTTT. Its translation is CASTRGQGTEAFF.